Reported below is one T cell receptor (beta chain). Time point meaning: newly diagnosed, previously untreated cHL patient sample. This CDR3 region has 13 residues. The V gene lost 1 base and the J gene lost 2 bases, with 5 bases spanning the gap. CDR1 is SGHAT, CDR2 FQDESV, per germline (reference sequence). This sample is drawn from a study of PD-1 blockade in classical Hodgkin lymphoma. Produced via immunoSEQ multiplex PCR; TCRdb's table is partial and in-frame only. The sample has tens of thousands of clones, 94% seen once. Sequencing input: peripheral blood mononuclear cells (PBMCs). The chain joins TRBV11-1 to TRBJ1-1; no reliable D call. This clonotype was obtained from a human donor with classical Hodgkin lymphoma. CDR3 sequence reads: CASSLGENTEAFF. The CDR3 DNA follows: TGTGCCAGCAGCTTAGGGGAAAACACTGAAGCTTTCTTT. Looking up the rest from reference TRBV11-1 and TRBJ1-1 gives the full variable domain: EAEVAQSPRYKITEKSQAVAFWCDPISGHATLYWYRQILGQGPELLVQFQDESVVDDSQLPKDRFSAERLKGVDSTLKIQPAELGDSAMYLCASSLGENTEAFFGQGTRLTVV.